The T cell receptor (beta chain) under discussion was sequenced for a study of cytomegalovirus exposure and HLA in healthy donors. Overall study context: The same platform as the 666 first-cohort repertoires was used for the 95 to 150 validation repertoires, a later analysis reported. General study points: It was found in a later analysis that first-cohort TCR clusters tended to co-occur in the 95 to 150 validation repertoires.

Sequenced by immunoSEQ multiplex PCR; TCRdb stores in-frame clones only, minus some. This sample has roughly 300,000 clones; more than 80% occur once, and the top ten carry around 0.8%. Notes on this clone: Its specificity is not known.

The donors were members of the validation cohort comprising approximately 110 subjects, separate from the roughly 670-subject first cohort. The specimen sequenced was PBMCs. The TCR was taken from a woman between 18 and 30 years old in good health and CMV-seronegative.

CDR3 protein: CASSSGQGNGYTF. The CDR3 region has the DNA TGTGCCAGCAGTTCCGGACAGGGGAATGGCTACACCTTC. The V gene is TRBV7-9, the J gene TRBJ1-2; the match to TRBD1 covers 9 bases. The J segment lost 6 bases and the V segment lost 6 bases, leaving 5 bases of the junction unmatched. CDR1 SEHNR and CDR2 FQNEAQ come from the germline V gene (reference sequence). This CDR3 region has 13 residues.